This is a list of T cell receptor beta chains from one sample in a study of blood T cell repertoires in COVID-19. Repertoires were generated with immunoSEQ multiplex PCR, while TCRdb's copy carries only in-frame clones and drops some. The table shows roughly 250,000 clones, with 65% to 80% occurring only once. The sequenced sample consisted of peripheral blood. The origin of the receptors is a woman between 40 and 55 years old with active or convalescent COVID-19. CDR3s include the opening cysteine and the closing phenylalanine or tryptophan. Each record gives: J gene, clone size, V gene, CDR3 length, D gene, CDR3 protein, CDR3 DNA. A D gene is named only where the DNA matches it firmly. Only part of the rows carry a size: once, few, many, or a class if the clone is expanded.

j_call: TRBJ1-2; clone_size: NA; v_call: TRBV30; cdr3_length: 11; d_call: NA; cdr3_aa: CAWSARSGYTF; cdr3_nt: TGTGCCTGGAGCGCACGGTCTGGCTACACCTTC
j_call: TRBJ1-1; clone_size: NA; v_call: TRBV5-1; cdr3_length: 15; d_call: NA; cdr3_aa: CASRPDSGGSPEAFF; cdr3_nt: TGCGCCAGCAGACCTGACAGTGGTGGTAGCCCTGAAGCTTTCTTT
j_call: TRBJ1-1; clone_size: NA; v_call: TRBV18; cdr3_length: 15; d_call: NA; cdr3_aa: CASSRTDRKNTEAFF; cdr3_nt: TGTGCCAGCTCACGGACGGACAGAAAGAACACTGAAGCTTTCTTT
j_call: TRBJ2-3; clone_size: NA; v_call: TRBV19; cdr3_length: 15; d_call: NA; cdr3_aa: CASTAQGGKTDTQYF; cdr3_nt: TGTGCCAGTACCGCGCAAGGAGGCAAGACAGATACGCAGTATTTT
j_call: TRBJ2-3; clone_size: NA; v_call: TRBV18; cdr3_length: 14; d_call: NA; cdr3_aa: CASSPPSSTDTQYF; cdr3_nt: TGTGCCAGCTCACCACCGTCTAGCACAGATACGCAGTATTTT
j_call: TRBJ2-5; clone_size: NA; v_call: TRBV20-1; cdr3_length: 11; d_call: NA; cdr3_aa: CSASREETQYF; cdr3_nt: TGCAGTGCTAGCCGGGAAGAGACCCAGTACTTC
j_call: TRBJ1-5; clone_size: NA; v_call: TRBV18; cdr3_length: 13; d_call: NA; cdr3_aa: CASSNRDDQPQHF; cdr3_nt: TGTGCCAGCTCAAACAGGGACGATCAGCCCCAGCATTTT
j_call: TRBJ1-1; clone_size: once; v_call: TRBV6-5; cdr3_length: 13; d_call: TRBD1; cdr3_aa: CASLDRVGTEAFF; cdr3_nt: TGTGCCAGCCTGGACAGGGTAGGCACTGAAGCTTTCTTT
j_call: TRBJ1-1; clone_size: NA; v_call: TRBV28; cdr3_length: 16; d_call: TRBD1; cdr3_aa: CASSSEFDRGRTEAFF; cdr3_nt: TGTGCCAGCAGCTCCGAATTTGACAGGGGGCGAACTGAAGCTTTCTTT
j_call: TRBJ1-6; clone_size: NA; v_call: TRBV6-5; cdr3_length: 14; d_call: NA; cdr3_aa: CASRLERPNSPLHF; cdr3_nt: TGTGCCAGCAGACTGGAGCGCCCTAATTCACCCCTCCACTTT
j_call: TRBJ1-3; clone_size: NA; v_call: TRBV29-1; cdr3_length: 17; d_call: TRBD1; cdr3_aa: CSASGGPRTGTGNTIYF; cdr3_nt: TGCAGCGCCTCAGGGGGTCCAAGGACCGGGACTGGAAACACCATATATTTT
j_call: TRBJ1-4; clone_size: NA; v_call: TRBV5-1; cdr3_length: 13; d_call: NA; cdr3_aa: CASSLGPNEKLFF; cdr3_nt: TGCGCCAGCAGCTTGGGGCCAAATGAAAAACTGTTTTTT
j_call: TRBJ2-4; clone_size: NA; v_call: TRBV2; cdr3_length: 17; d_call: NA; cdr3_aa: CASSDNPRGLAKNIQYF; cdr3_nt: TGTGCCAGCAGTGATAATCCGCGGGGACTAGCCAAAAACATTCAGTACTTC
j_call: TRBJ1-1; clone_size: NA; v_call: TRBV4-2; cdr3_length: 15; d_call: TRBD1; cdr3_aa: CASSQRQGANTEAFF; cdr3_nt: TGTGCCAGCAGCCAACGACAGGGGGCGAACACTGAAGCTTTCTTT
j_call: TRBJ1-5; clone_size: few; v_call: TRBV12-3/TRBV12-4; cdr3_length: 13; d_call: NA; cdr3_aa: CASSLSGVQPQHF; cdr3_nt: TGTGCCAGCAGTTTATCCGGAGTCCAGCCCCAGCATTTT
j_call: TRBJ2-5; clone_size: NA; v_call: TRBV5-6; cdr3_length: 17; d_call: NA; cdr3_aa: CASSWGLRGSRGETQYF; cdr3_nt: TGTGCCAGCAGCTGGGGGTTGCGGGGCAGTCGTGGAGAGACCCAGTACTTC
j_call: TRBJ1-1; clone_size: NA; v_call: TRBV7-3; cdr3_length: 14; d_call: TRBD1; cdr3_aa: CASSEQGADTEAFF; cdr3_nt: TGTGCCAGCAGCGAACAGGGGGCTGACACTGAAGCTTTCTTT
j_call: TRBJ1-4; clone_size: NA; v_call: TRBV20-1; cdr3_length: 16; d_call: NA; cdr3_aa: CSARDLRGATNEKLFF; cdr3_nt: TGCAGTGCTCGTGACCTCCGAGGTGCAACTAATGAAAAACTGTTTTTT
j_call: TRBJ2-5; clone_size: NA; v_call: TRBV9; cdr3_length: 15; d_call: TRBD2; cdr3_aa: CASSVAGGTRETQYF; cdr3_nt: TGTGCCAGCAGCGTAGCGGGGGGGACGAGAGAGACCCAGTACTTC
j_call: TRBJ1-5; clone_size: NA; v_call: TRBV28; cdr3_length: 14; d_call: TRBD1; cdr3_aa: CASSTGQINQPQHF; cdr3_nt: TGTGCCAGCAGTACGGGACAGATAAATCAGCCCCAGCATTTT
j_call: TRBJ2-7; clone_size: NA; v_call: TRBV5-4; cdr3_length: 16; d_call: TRBD1; cdr3_aa: CASSKTKTGGGYEQYF; cdr3_nt: TGTGCCAGCAGCAAAACCAAAACAGGGGGAGGCTACGAGCAGTACTTC
j_call: TRBJ2-1; clone_size: NA; v_call: TRBV5-1; cdr3_length: 16; d_call: NA; cdr3_aa: CASSLVDRSSYNEQFF; cdr3_nt: TGCGCCAGCAGCTTGGTTGACAGGAGCTCCTACAATGAGCAGTTCTTC
j_call: TRBJ1-6; clone_size: NA; v_call: TRBV18; cdr3_length: 16; d_call: TRBD1; cdr3_aa: CASSPPPGQGNSPLHF; cdr3_nt: TGTGCCAGCTCACCGCCGCCGGGACAGGGGAATTCACCCCTCCACTTT
j_call: TRBJ2-1; clone_size: NA; v_call: TRBV7-6; cdr3_length: 15; d_call: TRBD2; cdr3_aa: CASSFGGGRYNEQFF; cdr3_nt: TGTGCCAGCAGCTTTGGCGGGGGAAGATACAATGAGCAGTTCTTC
j_call: TRBJ2-2; clone_size: NA; v_call: TRBV19; cdr3_length: 15; d_call: TRBD2; cdr3_aa: CASRGTSKNTGELFF; cdr3_nt: TGTGCCAGTAGGGGGACTAGCAAAAACACCGGGGAGCTGTTTTTT
j_call: TRBJ1-2; clone_size: once; v_call: TRBV5-1; cdr3_length: 14; d_call: NA; cdr3_aa: CASSLAGDFYGYTF; cdr3_nt: TGCGCCAGCAGCTTGGCGGGAGATTTCTATGGCTACACCTTC
j_call: TRBJ2-5; clone_size: NA; v_call: TRBV4-1; cdr3_length: 18; d_call: TRBD2; cdr3_aa: CASSQDRGTSGDKETQYF; cdr3_nt: TGCGCCAGCAGCCAAGATCGCGGGACTAGCGGGGATAAAGAGACCCAGTACTTC
j_call: TRBJ1-1; clone_size: once; v_call: TRBV7-8; cdr3_length: 14; d_call: NA; cdr3_aa: CASSLGILGTEAFF; cdr3_nt: TGTGCCAGCAGCCTCGGGATCCTTGGCACTGAAGCTTTCTTT
j_call: TRBJ2-1; clone_size: NA; v_call: TRBV5-1; cdr3_length: 16; d_call: TRBD1; cdr3_aa: CASSLTGQGPYNEQFF; cdr3_nt: TGCGCCAGCAGCTTGACTGGACAGGGACCTTACAATGAGCAGTTCTTC
j_call: TRBJ2-2; clone_size: once; v_call: TRBV5-1; cdr3_length: 15; d_call: NA; cdr3_aa: CASSLDPGLAGELFF; cdr3_nt: TGCGCCAGCAGCTTGGACCCGGGATTGGCCGGGGAGCTGTTTTTT
j_call: TRBJ1-5; clone_size: few; v_call: TRBV23-1; cdr3_length: 20; d_call: NA; cdr3_aa: CATSQRGGRQDIYSNQPQHF; cdr3_nt: TGCGCCACCAGTCAGCGGGGGGGGAGACAGGACATCTATAGCAATCAGCCCCAGCATTTT
j_call: TRBJ1-6; clone_size: once; v_call: TRBV6-4; cdr3_length: 15; d_call: NA; cdr3_aa: CASRLQGTTNSPLHF; cdr3_nt: TGTGCCAGCAGACTCCAGGGGACAACTAATTCACCCCTCCACTTT
j_call: TRBJ1-6; clone_size: NA; v_call: TRBV28; cdr3_length: 15; d_call: NA; cdr3_aa: CASSSPGNYNSPLHF; cdr3_nt: TGTGCCAGCAGTTCCCCCGGGAATTATAATTCACCCCTCCACTTT
j_call: TRBJ1-2; clone_size: NA; v_call: TRBV6-5; cdr3_length: 15; d_call: TRBD1; cdr3_aa: CASSSTGSIRYGYTF; cdr3_nt: TGTGCCAGCAGTTCGACAGGGTCCATTCGATATGGCTACACCTTC
j_call: TRBJ1-2; clone_size: NA; v_call: TRBV3-1/TRBV3-2; cdr3_length: 12; d_call: NA; cdr3_aa: CASAGENYGYTF; cdr3_nt: TGTGCCAGCGCGGGGGAAAACTATGGCTACACCTTC
j_call: TRBJ2-5; clone_size: NA; v_call: TRBV5-6; cdr3_length: 15; d_call: TRBD2; cdr3_aa: CASSGPGLVQETQYF; cdr3_nt: TGTGCCAGCAGCGGACCGGGACTAGTGCAAGAGACCCAGTACTTC
j_call: TRBJ1-1; clone_size: once; v_call: TRBV4-2; cdr3_length: 12; d_call: NA; cdr3_aa: CASSDSGTEAFF; cdr3_nt: TGTGCCAGCAGCGACTCGGGGACTGAAGCTTTCTTT
j_call: TRBJ1-4; clone_size: NA; v_call: TRBV10-3; cdr3_length: 13; d_call: NA; cdr3_aa: CAILDRSNEKLFF; cdr3_nt: TGTGCCATTCTCGACAGGTCTAATGAAAAACTGTTTTTT
j_call: TRBJ2-5; clone_size: NA; v_call: TRBV3-1/TRBV3-2; cdr3_length: 15; d_call: NA; cdr3_aa: CASSRDSGLQETQYF; cdr3_nt: TGTGCCAGCAGCCGCGACAGCGGGCTCCAAGAGACCCAGTACTTC
j_call: TRBJ1-6; clone_size: NA; v_call: TRBV7-9; cdr3_length: 13; d_call: NA; cdr3_aa: CASSLVVESPLHF; cdr3_nt: TGTGCCAGCAGCTTAGTAGTGGAGTCACCCCTCCACTTT
j_call: TRBJ1-2; clone_size: few; v_call: TRBV5-6; cdr3_length: 12; d_call: NA; cdr3_aa: CASSLDGNGYTF; cdr3_nt: TGTGCCAGCAGCTTGGACGGGAATGGCTACACCTTC
j_call: TRBJ2-7; clone_size: NA; v_call: TRBV5-6; cdr3_length: 13; d_call: NA; cdr3_aa: CASSFGTQYEQYF; cdr3_nt: TGTGCCAGCAGCTTTGGGACTCAGTACGAGCAGTACTTC
j_call: TRBJ1-4; clone_size: NA; v_call: TRBV29-1; cdr3_length: 14; d_call: TRBD1; cdr3_aa: CSVTPGQANEKLFF; cdr3_nt: TGCAGCGTGACTCCGGGACAGGCTAATGAAAAACTGTTTTTT
j_call: TRBJ1-5; clone_size: NA; v_call: TRBV2; cdr3_length: 13; d_call: NA; cdr3_aa: CAIRAGALRTQHF; cdr3_nt: TGTGCCATCCGGGCAGGGGCGCTAAGGACCCAGCATTTT
j_call: TRBJ1-2; clone_size: NA; v_call: TRBV19; cdr3_length: 16; d_call: NA; cdr3_aa: CASSIFPEVTMGGYTF; cdr3_nt: TGTGCCAGTAGTATATTCCCGGAGGTCACGATGGGTGGCTACACCTTC
j_call: TRBJ2-1; clone_size: NA; v_call: TRBV18; cdr3_length: 17; d_call: NA; cdr3_aa: CASSPLSLMSSYNEQFF; cdr3_nt: TGTGCCAGCTCACCCCTATCGCTGATGAGCTCCTACAATGAGCAGTTCTTC
j_call: TRBJ1-2; clone_size: NA; v_call: TRBV7-8; cdr3_length: 13; d_call: TRBD1; cdr3_aa: CASSGQVLYGYTF; cdr3_nt: TGTGCCAGCAGCGGACAGGTCCTATATGGCTACACCTTC
j_call: TRBJ1-1; clone_size: NA; v_call: TRBV3-1/TRBV3-2; cdr3_length: 15; d_call: NA; cdr3_aa: CASSQVAVLYTEAFF; cdr3_nt: TGTGCCAGCAGCCAAGTCGCGGTCTTGTACACTGAAGCTTTCTTT
j_call: TRBJ1-2; clone_size: NA; v_call: TRBV6-5; cdr3_length: 14; d_call: NA; cdr3_aa: CASSYSTGRGGYTF; cdr3_nt: TGTGCCAGCAGTTACTCGACAGGACGAGGTGGCTACACCTTC
j_call: TRBJ2-4; clone_size: NA; v_call: TRBV19; cdr3_length: 13; d_call: NA; cdr3_aa: CASTAPTRNIQYF; cdr3_nt: TGTGCCAGTACTGCCCCGACACGTAACATTCAGTACTTC
j_call: TRBJ1-5; clone_size: few; v_call: TRBV4-1; cdr3_length: 14; d_call: NA; cdr3_aa: CASSPGYSNQPQHF; cdr3_nt: TGCGCCAGCAGCCCGGGATATAGCAATCAGCCCCAGCATTTT
j_call: TRBJ1-5; clone_size: NA; v_call: TRBV18; cdr3_length: 12; d_call: NA; cdr3_aa: CASSPGQHIQHF; cdr3_nt: TGTGCCAGCTCACCAGGACAGCACATCCAGCATTTT
j_call: TRBJ1-4; clone_size: NA; v_call: TRBV4-1; cdr3_length: 14; d_call: TRBD1; cdr3_aa: CASRPGQMYEKLFF; cdr3_nt: TGCGCCAGCAGACCGGGACAGATGTATGAAAAACTGTTTTTT
j_call: TRBJ1-4; clone_size: NA; v_call: TRBV6-6; cdr3_length: 14; d_call: TRBD1; cdr3_aa: CASSLDRDKEKLFF; cdr3_nt: TGTGCCAGCAGCCTGGACAGGGATAAGGAAAAACTGTTTTTT
j_call: TRBJ1-1; clone_size: NA; v_call: TRBV5-1; cdr3_length: 16; d_call: NA; cdr3_aa: CASSLGDRQVDTEAFF; cdr3_nt: TGCGCCAGCAGCTTAGGTGACCGACAGGTTGACACTGAAGCTTTCTTT
j_call: TRBJ2-2; clone_size: NA; v_call: TRBV6-6; cdr3_length: 14; d_call: NA; cdr3_aa: CASNPRGAAGELFF; cdr3_nt: TGTGCCAGCAACCCCAGGGGGGCAGCCGGGGAGCTGTTTTTT
j_call: TRBJ1-1; clone_size: few; v_call: TRBV10-1; cdr3_length: 15; d_call: NA; cdr3_aa: CASSESSDGNTEAFF; cdr3_nt: TGCGCCAGCAGTGAGTCTAGCGACGGGAACACTGAAGCTTTCTTT
j_call: TRBJ1-1; clone_size: NA; v_call: TRBV7-9; cdr3_length: 12; d_call: NA; cdr3_aa: CASIDRNTEAFF; cdr3_nt: TGTGCCAGCATCGACAGAAACACTGAAGCTTTCTTT
j_call: TRBJ1-6; clone_size: NA; v_call: TRBV11-2; cdr3_length: 17; d_call: NA; cdr3_aa: CASSLYGETTPGSPLHF; cdr3_nt: TGTGCCAGCAGCTTATACGGAGAAACCACACCTGGTTCACCCCTCCACTTT
j_call: TRBJ1-6; clone_size: NA; v_call: TRBV7-2; cdr3_length: 15; d_call: TRBD1; cdr3_aa: CASSQGWTGNSPLHF; cdr3_nt: TGTGCCAGCAGCCAAGGGTGGACAGGCAATTCACCCCTCCACTTT